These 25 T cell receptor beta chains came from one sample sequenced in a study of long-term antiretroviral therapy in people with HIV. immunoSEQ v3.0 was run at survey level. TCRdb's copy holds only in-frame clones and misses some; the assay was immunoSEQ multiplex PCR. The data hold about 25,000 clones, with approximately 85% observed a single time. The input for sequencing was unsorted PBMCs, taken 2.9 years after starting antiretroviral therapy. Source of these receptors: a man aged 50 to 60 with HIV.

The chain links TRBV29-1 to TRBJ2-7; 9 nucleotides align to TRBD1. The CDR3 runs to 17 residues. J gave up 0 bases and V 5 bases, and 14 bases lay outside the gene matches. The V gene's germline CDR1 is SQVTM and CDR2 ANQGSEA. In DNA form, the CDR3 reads TGCAGCGTTTCCGGGACAGGGAATCCCTTGAGCTCCTACGAGCAGTACTTC. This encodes CSVSGTGNPLSSYEQYF.

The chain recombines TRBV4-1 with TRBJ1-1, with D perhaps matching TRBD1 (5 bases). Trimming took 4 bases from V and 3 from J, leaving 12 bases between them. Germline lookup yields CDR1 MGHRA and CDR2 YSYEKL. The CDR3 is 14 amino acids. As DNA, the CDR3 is TGCGCCAGCAGCCCCCGGGGAGGGGACACTGAAGCTTTCTTT. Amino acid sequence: CASSPRGGDTEAFF.

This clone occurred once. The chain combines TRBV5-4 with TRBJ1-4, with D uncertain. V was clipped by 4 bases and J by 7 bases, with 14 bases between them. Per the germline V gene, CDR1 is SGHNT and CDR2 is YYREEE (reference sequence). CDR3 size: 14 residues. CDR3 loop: CASSRGGRREKLFF. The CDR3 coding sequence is TGTGCCAGCAGCCGGGGAGGGCGGCGTGAAAAACTGTTTTTT.

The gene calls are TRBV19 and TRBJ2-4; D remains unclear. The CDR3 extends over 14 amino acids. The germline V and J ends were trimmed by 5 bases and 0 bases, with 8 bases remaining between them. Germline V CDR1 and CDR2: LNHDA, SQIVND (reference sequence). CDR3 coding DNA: TGTGCCAGTAGTTCGCCGGTAGCCAAAAACATTCAGTACTTC. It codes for CASSSPVAKNIQYF. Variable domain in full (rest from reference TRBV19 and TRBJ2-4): DGGITQSPKYLFRKEGQNVTLSCEQNLNHDAMYWYRQDPGQGLRLIYYSQIVNDFQKGDIAEGYSVSREKKESFPLTVTSAQKNPTAFYLCASSSPVAKNIQYFGAGTRLSVL.

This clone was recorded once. CDR3 coding DNA: TGCGCCAGCAGCCAAGGAGAAGGGAACTATGGCTACACCTTC. Encoded protein: CASSQGEGNYGYTF. This chain connects TRBV4-1 to TRBJ1-2; D is unclear. In germline, CDR1 is MGHRA, CDR2 YSYEKL. V was pared by 1 base and J by 2 bases, with 8 bases between. The CDR3 contains 14 residues.

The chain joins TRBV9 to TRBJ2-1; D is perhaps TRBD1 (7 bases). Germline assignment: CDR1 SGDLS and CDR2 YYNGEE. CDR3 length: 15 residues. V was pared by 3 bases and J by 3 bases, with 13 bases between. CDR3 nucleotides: TGTGCCAGCAGCGGACGACAGGGAGGCTACAATGAGCAGTTCTTC. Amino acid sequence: CASSGRQGGYNEQFF.

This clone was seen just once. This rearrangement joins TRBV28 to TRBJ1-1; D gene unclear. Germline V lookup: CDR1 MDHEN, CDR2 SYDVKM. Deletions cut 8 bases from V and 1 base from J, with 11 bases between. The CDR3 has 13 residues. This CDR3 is CASYSHWNTEAFF. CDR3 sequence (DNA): TGTGCCAGCTATTCTCACTGGAACACTGAAGCTTTCTTT.

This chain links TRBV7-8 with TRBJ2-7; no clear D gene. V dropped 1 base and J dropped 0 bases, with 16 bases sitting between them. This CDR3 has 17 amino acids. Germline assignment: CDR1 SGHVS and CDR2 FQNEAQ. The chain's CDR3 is CASSLVWADQGSYEQYF. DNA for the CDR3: TGTGCCAGCAGCTTAGTGTGGGCGGACCAAGGCTCCTACGAGCAGTACTTC.

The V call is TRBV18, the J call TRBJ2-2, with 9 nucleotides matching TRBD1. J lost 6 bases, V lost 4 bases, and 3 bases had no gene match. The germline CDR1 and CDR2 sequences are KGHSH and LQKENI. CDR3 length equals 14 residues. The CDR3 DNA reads TGTGCCAGCTCACAGAGGACAGGGGCCGGGGAGCTGTTTTTT. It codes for CASSQRTGAGELFF.

This CDR3 is CASSKSRVSGANVLTF. The CDR3 DNA follows: TGTGCCAGTAGTAAAAGCAGGGTGTCGGGGGCCAACGTCCTGACTTTC. The V call is TRBV19, the J call TRBJ2-6, with a weak D call TRBD1 (5 bases). This CDR3 has 16 amino acids. V shed 4 bases and J shed 4 bases, with 14 bases lying between them. The germline V gene has CDR1 LNHDA and CDR2 SQIVND (reference sequence). The full variable domain, rest sourced from reference TRBV19 and TRBJ2-6, is DGGITQSPKYLFRKEGQNVTLSCEQNLNHDAMYWYRQDPGQGLRLIYYSQIVNDFQKGDIAEGYSVSREKKESFPLTVTSAQKNPTAFYLCASSKSRVSGANVLTFGAGSRLTVL.

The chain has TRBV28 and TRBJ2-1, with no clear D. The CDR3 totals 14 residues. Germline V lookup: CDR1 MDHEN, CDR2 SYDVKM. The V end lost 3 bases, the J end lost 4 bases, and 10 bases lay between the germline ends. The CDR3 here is CASSFRTDYNEQFF. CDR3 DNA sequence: TGTGCCAGCAGTTTTCGGACCGATTACAATGAGCAGTTCTTC.

In DNA, the CDR3 is TGTGCCAGCAGACAATTACAGGGAGGGTTCTACGAAGCTTTCTTT. Translation: CASRQLQGGFYEAFF. The rearrangement joins TRBV6-6 to TRBJ1-1; D is possibly TRBD1 (6 bases). The CDR3 covers 15 residues. Trimming shortened V by 6 bases and J by 8 bases, and 22 bases separated the two germline ends. The germline CDR1 and CDR2 sequences are MNHNY and SVGAGI (reference sequence).

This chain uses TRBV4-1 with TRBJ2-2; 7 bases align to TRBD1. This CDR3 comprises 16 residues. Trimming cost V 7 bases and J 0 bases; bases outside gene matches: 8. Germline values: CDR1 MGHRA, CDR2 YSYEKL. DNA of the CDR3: TGCGCCAGCACCCTTGAGACAGGGACGAACACCGGGGAGCTGTTTTTT. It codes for CASTLETGTNTGELFF.

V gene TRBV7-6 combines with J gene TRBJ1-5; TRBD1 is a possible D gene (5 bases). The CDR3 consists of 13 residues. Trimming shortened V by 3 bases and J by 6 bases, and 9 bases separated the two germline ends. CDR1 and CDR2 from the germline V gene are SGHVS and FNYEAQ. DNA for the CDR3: TGTGCCAGCAGCTTGTCGCAGGGTCAGCCCCAGCATTTT. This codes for CASSLSQGQPQHF.

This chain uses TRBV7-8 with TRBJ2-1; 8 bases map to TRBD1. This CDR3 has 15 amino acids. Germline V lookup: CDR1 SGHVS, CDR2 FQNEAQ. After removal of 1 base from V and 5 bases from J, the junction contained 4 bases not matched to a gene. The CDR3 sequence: CASSLGRTGNNEQFF. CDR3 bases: TGTGCCAGCAGCTTAGGGAGGACAGGGAACAATGAGCAGTTCTTC.

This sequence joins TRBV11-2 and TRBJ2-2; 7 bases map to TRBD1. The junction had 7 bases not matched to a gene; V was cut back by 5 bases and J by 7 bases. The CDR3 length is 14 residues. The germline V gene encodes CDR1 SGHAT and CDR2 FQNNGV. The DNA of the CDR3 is TGTGCCAGCAGCCGAACACAGGGGAGCGGGGAGCTGTTTTTT. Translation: CASSRTQGSGELFF.

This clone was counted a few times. DNA for the CDR3: TGTGCCAGCAGCCAAGTTCCCGGGACAGGGGCCGATGAGCAGTTCTTC. This codes for CASSQVPGTGADEQFF. The chain is built from TRBV4-2 and TRBJ2-1; TRBD1 matches at 10 bases. The ends lost 1 base at V and 8 bases at J; junction bases unmatched: 8. The germline gives CDR1 LGHNA, CDR2 YNFKEQ. This CDR3 region has 16 residues.

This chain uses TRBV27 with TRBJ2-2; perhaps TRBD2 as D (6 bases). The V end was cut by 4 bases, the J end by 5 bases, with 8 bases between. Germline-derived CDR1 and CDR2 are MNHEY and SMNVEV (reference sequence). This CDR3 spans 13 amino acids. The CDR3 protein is CASSWDFTGELFF. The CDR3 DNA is TGTGCCAGCAGTTGGGACTTTACCGGGGAGCTGTTTTTT.

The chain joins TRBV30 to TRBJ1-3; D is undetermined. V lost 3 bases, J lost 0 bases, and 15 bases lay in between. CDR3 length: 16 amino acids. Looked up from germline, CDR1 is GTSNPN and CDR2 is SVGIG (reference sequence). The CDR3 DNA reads TGTGCCTGGAGGGTCGGCAGCTATTACTCTGGAAACACCATATATTTT. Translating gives CAWRVGSYYSGNTIYF.

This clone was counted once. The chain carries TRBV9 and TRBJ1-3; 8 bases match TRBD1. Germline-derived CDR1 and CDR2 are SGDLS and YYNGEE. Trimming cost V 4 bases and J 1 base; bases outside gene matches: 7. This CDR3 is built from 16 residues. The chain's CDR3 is CASSPPDRGSGNTIYF. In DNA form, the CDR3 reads TGTGCCAGCAGCCCACCCGACAGGGGTTCTGGAAACACCATATATTTT.

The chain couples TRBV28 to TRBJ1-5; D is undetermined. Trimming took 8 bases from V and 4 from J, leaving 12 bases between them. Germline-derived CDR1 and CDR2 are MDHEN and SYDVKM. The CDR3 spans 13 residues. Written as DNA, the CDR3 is TGTGCCAGCGGAATGACTGGGAATCAGCCCCAGCATTTT. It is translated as CASGMTGNQPQHF.

CDR3 nucleotides: TGTGCCAGCAGCGAAGACGGGACAGGGCCTGGCTACACCTTC. Residues: CASSEDGTGPGYTF. This chain connects TRBV13 to TRBJ1-2, with TRBD1 matching over 9 bases. The V segment lost 5 bases and the J segment 7 bases; nucleotides outside the gene matches: 8. The germline V gene has CDR1 PRHDT and CDR2 FYEKMQ (reference sequence). The CDR3 consists of 14 residues.

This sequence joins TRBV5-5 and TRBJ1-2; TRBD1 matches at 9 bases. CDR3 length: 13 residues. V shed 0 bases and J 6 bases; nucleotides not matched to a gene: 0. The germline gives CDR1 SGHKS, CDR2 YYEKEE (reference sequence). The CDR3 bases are TGTGCCAGCAGCTTGGACAGGGGGCATGGCTACACCTTC. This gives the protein CASSLDRGHGYTF.

CDR3 in amino acids: CSGDALGTEAFF. Here the CDR3 DNA reads TGCAGCGGTGACGCTTTGGGGACTGAAGCTTTCTTT. The V and J genes are TRBV29-1 and TRBJ1-1; D gene ambiguous. V was pared by 7 bases and J by 5 bases, with 14 bases between. From germline, CDR1 is SQVTM and CDR2 ANQGSEA. The CDR3 spans 12 residues.

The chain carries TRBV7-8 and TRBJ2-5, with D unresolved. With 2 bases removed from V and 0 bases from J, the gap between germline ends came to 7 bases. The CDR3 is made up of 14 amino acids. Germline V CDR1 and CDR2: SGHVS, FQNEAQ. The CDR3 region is CASSLLPYQETQYF. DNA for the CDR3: TGTGCCAGCAGCTTATTACCTTACCAAGAGACCCAGTACTTC.